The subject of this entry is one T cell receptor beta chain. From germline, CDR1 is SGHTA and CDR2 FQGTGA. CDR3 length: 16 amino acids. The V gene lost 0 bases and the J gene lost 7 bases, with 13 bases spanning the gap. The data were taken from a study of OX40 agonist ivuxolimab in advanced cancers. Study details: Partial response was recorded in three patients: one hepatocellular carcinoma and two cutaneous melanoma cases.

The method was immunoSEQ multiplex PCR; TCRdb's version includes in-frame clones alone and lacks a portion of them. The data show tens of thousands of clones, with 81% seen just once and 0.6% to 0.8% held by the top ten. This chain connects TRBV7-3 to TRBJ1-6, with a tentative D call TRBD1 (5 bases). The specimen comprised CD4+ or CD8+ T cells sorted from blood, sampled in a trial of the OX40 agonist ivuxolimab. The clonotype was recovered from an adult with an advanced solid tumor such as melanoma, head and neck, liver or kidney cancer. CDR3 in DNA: TGTGCCAGCAGCTTAACGGGGACCCTCCGGAATTCACCCCTCCACTTT. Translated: CASSLTGTLRNSPLHF. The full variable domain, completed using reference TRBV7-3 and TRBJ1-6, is GAGVSQTPSNKVTEKGKYVELRCDPISGHTALYWYRQSLGQGPEFLIYFQGTGAADDSGLPNDRFFAVRPEGSVSTLKIQRTERGDSAVYLCASSLTGTLRNSPLHFGNGTRLTVT.